Below, 8 T cell receptor beta chains from the same sample are listed, as sequenced in a study of T cell changes during pregnancy in multiple sclerosis. Clones were sequenced by immunoSEQ multiplex PCR, and TCRdb holds only the in-frame ones, with some missing. The data contain roughly 30,000 clones, roughly nine tenths of them seen just once; the ten biggest clones take up roughly 5.1%. The input for sequencing was CD8+ T cells from peripheral blood mononuclear cells, taken in the first trimester of pregnancy. The source is a female donor with multiple sclerosis, enrolled in a pregnancy study.

Only a few counts were recorded for this clone. The chain carries TRBV2 and TRBJ1-4, with D maybe TRBD1 (6 bases). Germline V lookup: CDR1 SNHLY, CDR2 FYNNEI. This CDR3 comprises 13 residues. V was clipped by 6 bases and J by 4 bases, with 9 bases between them. CDR3 sequence reads: CASRARGNEKLFF. The DNA of the CDR3 is TGTGCCAGCAGGGCCAGGGGTAATGAAAAACTGTTTTTT.

The rearrangement joins TRBV7-9 to TRBJ2-7, with 10 bases lining up with TRBD2. The CDR3 covers 15 residues. With 3 bases clipped from V and 5 bases from J, the junction kept 7 bases outside the gene matches. CDR1 is SEHNR and CDR2 is FQNEAQ in the germline V gene (reference sequence). This chain's CDR3 is CASSFLAGGKDEQYF. For the CDR3, the DNA is TGTGCCAGCAGCTTTTTAGCGGGAGGCAAGGACGAGCAGTACTTC.

V is TRBV4-1 and J is TRBJ2-2; 10 positions match TRBD2. Trimming cost V 1 base and J 5 bases; bases outside gene matches: 4. Per the germline V gene, CDR1 is MGHRA and CDR2 is YSYEKL. There are 16 residues in the CDR3. CDR3 region: CASSQAAAGGTGELFF. For the CDR3, the DNA is TGCGCCAGCAGCCAAGCGGCAGCGGGAGGGACCGGGGAGCTGTTTTTT.

The chain recombines TRBV14 with TRBJ1-4; D ambiguous. The V gene's germline CDR1 is SGHDN and CDR2 FVKESK. V lost 1 base and J lost 7, with 7 bases in between. The CDR3 sequence is 13 residues long. Here the CDR3 reads CASSQGGGEKLFF. The DNA for the CDR3 is TGTGCCAGCAGCCAAGGAGGCGGTGAAAAACTGTTTTTT.

J is TRBJ2-1 and V is TRBV6-4; TRBD2 agrees at 14 bases. With 4 bases clipped from V and 7 bases from J, the junction kept 6 bases outside the gene matches. This CDR3 is built from 16 residues. Germline V CDR1 and CDR2: MRHNA, SNTAGT. This CDR3 reads CASSGSGTSGSNEQFF. CDR3 DNA sequence: TGTGCCAGCAGTGGGTCCGGGACTAGCGGGAGTAATGAGCAGTTCTTC.

V and J are TRBV4-1 and TRBJ2-1; 11 nucleotides agree with TRBD2. CDR1 MGHRA and CDR2 YSYEKL come from the germline V gene. With 0 bases clipped from V and 10 bases from J, the junction kept 8 bases outside the gene matches. The CDR3 consists of 16 residues. CDR3 in amino acids: CASSQEQTSGGAEQFF. CDR3 DNA sequence: TGCGCCAGCAGCCAAGAACAAACTAGCGGGGGAGCCGAGCAGTTCTTC.

The count of this clone is one. This chain connects TRBV4-1 to TRBJ2-5, with unresolved D. Germline CDR1 and CDR2: MGHRA and YSYEKL. The CDR3 has 12 residues. V lost 2 bases, J lost 2 bases, and 3 bases lay in between. DNA of the CDR3: TGCGCCAGCAGCCAACAGCAAGAGACCCAGTACTTC. Translation: CASSQQQETQYF.

This chain links TRBV30 with TRBJ1-4; 8 positions agree with TRBD1. Unmatched junction bases numbered 16, after V lost 5 bases and J lost 17 bases. Germline V CDR1 and CDR2: GTSNPN, SVGIG (reference sequence). This CDR3 is built from 13 residues. CDR3 amino acids: CAWAGQAGVFLFF. The DNA for the CDR3 is TGTGCCTGGGCGGGACAGGCTGGAGTATTCCTATTTTTT. The full variable domain, completed using reference TRBV30 and TRBJ1-4, is SQTIHQWPATLVQPVGSPLSLECTVEGTSNPNLYWYRQAAGRGLQLLFYSVGIGQISSEVPQNLSASRPQDRQFILSSKKLLLSDSGFYLCAWAGQAGVFLFFGSGTQLSVL.